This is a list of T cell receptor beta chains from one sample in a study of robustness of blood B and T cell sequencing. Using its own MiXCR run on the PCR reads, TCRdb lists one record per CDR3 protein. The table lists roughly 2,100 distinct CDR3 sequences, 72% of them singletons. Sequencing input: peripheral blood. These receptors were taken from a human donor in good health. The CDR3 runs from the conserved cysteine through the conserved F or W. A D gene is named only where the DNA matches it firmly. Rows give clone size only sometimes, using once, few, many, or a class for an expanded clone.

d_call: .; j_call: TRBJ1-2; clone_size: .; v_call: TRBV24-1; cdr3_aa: CATSDPEGSLYGYTF; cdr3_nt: TGTGCCACCAGTGACCCTGAAGGCAGTCTCTATGGCTACACCTTC
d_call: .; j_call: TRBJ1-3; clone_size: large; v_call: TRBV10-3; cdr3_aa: CAISEMRDTIYF; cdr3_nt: TGTGCCATCAGTGAAATGCGGGACACCATATATTTT
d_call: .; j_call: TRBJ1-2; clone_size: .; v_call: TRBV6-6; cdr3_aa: CASSPPDVGYTF; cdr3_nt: TGTGCCAGCAGTCCGCCCGACGTCGGCTACACCTTC
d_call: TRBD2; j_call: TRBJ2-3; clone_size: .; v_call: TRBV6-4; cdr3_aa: CASATREDTDTQYF; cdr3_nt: TGTGCCAGCGCGACCCGGGAGGACACAGATACGCAGTATTTT
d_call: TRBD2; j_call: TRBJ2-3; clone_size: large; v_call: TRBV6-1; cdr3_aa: CASSDGGGADTQYF; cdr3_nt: TGTGCCAGCAGTGATGGCGGGGGGGCAGATACGCAGTATTTT
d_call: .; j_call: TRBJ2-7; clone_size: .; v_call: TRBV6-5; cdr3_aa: CASSYAKDYEQYF; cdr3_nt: TGTGCCAGCAGTTACGCCAAGGACTACGAGCAGTACTTC
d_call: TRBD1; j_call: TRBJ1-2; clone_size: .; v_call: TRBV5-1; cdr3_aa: CASSPDPSRDRFGYTF; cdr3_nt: TGCGCCAGCAGCCCGGACCCGTCCCGGGACAGGTTTGGCTACACCTTC
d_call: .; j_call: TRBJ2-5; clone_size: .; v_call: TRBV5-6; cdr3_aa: CASSLWQGRETQYF; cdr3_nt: TGTGCCAGCAGCTTGTGGCAAGGACGGGAGACCCAGTACTTC
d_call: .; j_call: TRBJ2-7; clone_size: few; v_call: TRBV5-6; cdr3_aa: CASSLYGGNKDEQYF; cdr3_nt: TGTGCCAGCAGCCTTTACGGAGGGAATAAGGACGAGCAGTACTTC
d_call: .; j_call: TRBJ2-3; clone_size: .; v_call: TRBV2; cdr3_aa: CASSAQADTQYF; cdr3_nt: TGTGCCAGCAGTGCCCAAGCAGATACGCAGTATTTT
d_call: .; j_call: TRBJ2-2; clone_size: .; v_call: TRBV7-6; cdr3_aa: CASSSLVTGELFF; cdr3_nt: TGTGCCAGCAGCTCCCTCGTCACCGGGGAGCTGTTTTTT